The 11 T cell receptor beta chains below come from one sample, sequenced in a study of response to subunit inactivated influenza vaccine. TCRdb re-derived calls from the RT-PCR reads in MiXCR, one entry per CDR3 protein. The table lists around 600,000 distinct CDR3 sequences, roughly 12% of them singletons, with 9.5% to 11% in the top ten. Separately, the same data were catalogued under a study of T cells expressing NK-cell markers. This second study says: For TCR beta, cDNA was produced by 5'RACE template switching with UMIs.

The input for sequencing was PBMCs from blood, taken on the day of vaccination. These receptors all stem from a man aged 45-65 years who received an inactivated influenza vaccine.

The table lists this clonotype with a few counts. The V and J genes are TRBV27 and TRBJ2-1; D remains ambiguous. There are 15 residues in the CDR3. V dropped 2 bases and J dropped 2 bases, with 10 bases sitting between them. Germline V gene data show CDR1 as MNHEY and CDR2 as SMNVEV (reference sequence). The CDR3 sequence: CASSLTTKTYNEQFF. The CDR3 nucleotides read TGTGCCAGCAGTTTAACAACCAAGACCTACAATGAGCAGTTCTTC.

V and J are TRBV21-1 and TRBJ2-3; the D call in the table, TRBD2, was not verified against the DNA. TRBV21-1 is designated a pseudogene. The CDR3 totals 12 residues. The CDR3 loop is CASSNGLGRQYF. CDR3 DNA sequence: TGTGCCAGCAGCAACGGACTAGGCAGACAGTATTTT.

This clonotype turned up a few times. The genes are TRBV18 and TRBJ2-7; 8 bases fit TRBD1. The CDR3 spans 17 residues. The junction had 8 bases not matched to a gene; V was cut back by 1 base and J by 0 bases. Germline loops: CDR1 KGHSH, CDR2 LQKENI. The CDR3 sequence is CASSPRNWGQDSYEQYF. The CDR3 nucleotides read TGTGCCAGCTCACCACGTAATTGGGGACAGGACTCCTACGAGCAGTACTTC.

This clonotype showed up many times. The V call is TRBV5-1, the J call TRBJ2-7; 9 bases are a match to TRBD1. The CDR3 consists of 15 residues. The germline CDR1 and CDR2 sequences are SGHRS and YFSETQ. J gave up 0 bases and V 3 bases, and 4 bases lay outside the gene matches. The CDR3 reads CASSYGQGSSYEQYF. DNA for the CDR3: TGCGCCAGCAGCTACGGACAGGGGTCCTCCTACGAGCAGTACTTC.

This clonotype was seen more than once but under ten times. V usage is TRBV10-3 and J usage is TRBJ2-5, with TRBD2 matching 12 bases. Per germline, CDR1 ENHRY and CDR2 SYGVKD. The J segment lost 4 bases and the V segment lost 2 bases, leaving 5 bases of the junction unmatched. The CDR3 is 16 amino acids. The CDR3 loop is CAISEPSTSGRETQYF. In DNA form, the CDR3 reads TGTGCCATCAGTGAGCCATCGACTAGCGGGAGAGAGACCCAGTACTTC.

There are a few counts of this clonotype. V usage is TRBV3-1 and J usage is TRBJ2-1, with 15 nucleotides matching TRBD2. V was pared by 4 bases and J by 10 bases, with 5 bases of the junction left unmatched. Germline loops: CDR1 LGHDT, CDR2 YNNKEL (reference sequence). This CDR3 comprises 15 residues. CDR3 bases: TGTGCCAGCAGCCCATTTGGGACTAGCGGGGGGGAGCAGTTCTTC. Residues: CASSPFGTSGGEQFF.

The chain has TRBV5-1 and TRBJ2-3; 7 bases align to TRBD1. The length of the CDR3 is 15 residues. The germline gives CDR1 SGHRS, CDR2 YFSETQ. V lost 4 bases and J lost 2; bases outside the gene matches: 7. The CDR3 DNA is TGCGCCAGCAGCGCCGGACAGGAATTCACAGATACGCAGTATTTT. Protein sequence: CASSAGQEFTDTQYF.

The gene calls are TRBV9 and TRBJ2-3; 10 nucleotides line up with TRBD1. The CDR3 is 15 amino acids. Unmatched junction bases numbered 4, after V lost 4 bases and J lost 2 bases. Germline V gene data show CDR1 as SGDLS and CDR2 as YYNGEE. CDR3 DNA: TGTGCCAGCAGCATCGGACAGGGGGACACAGATACGCAGTATTTT. As protein: CASSIGQGDTDTQYF.

This clonotype was detected ten times or more. This chain connects TRBV7-2 to TRBJ2-1, with 10 bases identical to TRBD2. The CDR3 extends over 16 amino acids. Germline assignment: CDR1 SGHTA and CDR2 FQGNSA. V gave up 0 bases and J gave up 4 bases; unmatched junction bases: 3. The CDR3 nucleotides read TGTGCCAGCAGCTTAGCCAGCGGGAGGGGGTACAATGAGCAGTTCTTC. Translation: CASSLASGRGYNEQFF.

The V gene is TRBV10-3, the J gene TRBJ2-7; 8 bases line up with TRBD2. CDR3 length equals 13 residues. Germline trimming cut 7 bases from V and 5 bases from J; bases unmatched to any gene: 7. The germline CDR1 and CDR2 sequences are ENHRY and SYGVKD. The CDR3 loop is CAITSSGGHEQYF. In DNA, the CDR3 is TGTGCCATCACGTCGAGCGGGGGCCACGAGCAGTACTTC.

V and J are TRBV7-9 and TRBJ1-4; no clear D gene. CDR3 size: 13 residues. Looked up from germline, CDR1 is SEHNR and CDR2 is FQNEAQ (reference sequence). The V end was cut by 1 base, the J end by 6 bases, with 6 bases between. The CDR3 is CASSLGTDEKLFF. DNA for the CDR3: TGTGCCAGCAGCTTAGGGACGGATGAAAAACTGTTTTTT.